The 15 T cell receptor beta chains below come from one sample, sequenced in a study of blood T cell repertoires in COVID-19. Some clones are missing from TCRdb's copy, which holds only in-frame ones; the method was immunoSEQ multiplex PCR. The sample shows 80,000 to 95,000 clones, over 80% of them seen only once. Material: peripheral blood. The receptors stem from an elderly woman with active or convalescent COVID-19.

V usage is TRBV4-3 and J usage is TRBJ1-2, with TRBD1 identical over 8 bases. After removal of 4 bases from V and 5 bases from J, the junction contained 6 bases not matched to a gene. CDR1 is LGHNA, CDR2 YSLEER, per germline. This CDR3 region has 14 residues. The chain's CDR3 is CASSPYRGGYGYTF. CDR3 DNA: TGCGCCAGCAGCCCGTACAGGGGGGGGTATGGCTACACCTTC.

This chain uses TRBV12-3 or TRBV12-4 with TRBJ2-7; a possible D gene is TRBD2 (5 bases). V was pared by 8 bases and J by 7 bases, with 18 bases between. The CDR3 is 13 residues long. As DNA, the CDR3 is TGTGCCAGCGGCTACGTGGGGTCGGGGGAGCAGTACTTC. Translating it yields CASGYVGSGEQYF.

The gene calls are TRBV29-1 and TRBJ1-1; TRBD1 agrees at 7 bases. Germline values: CDR1 SQVTM, CDR2 ANQGSEA. Losses at the gene ends were 4 bases for V and 2 bases for J; bases not matched to a gene: 1. The CDR3 length is 12 residues. The CDR3 sequence is CSVGQGNTEAFF. The CDR3 DNA follows: TGCAGCGTTGGACAGGGAAACACTGAAGCTTTCTTT.

This sequence joins TRBV30 and TRBJ2-2, with a weak D call TRBD2 (6 bases). The V and J ends lost 2 bases and 5 bases respectively, with 9 bases between them. Germline assignment: CDR1 GTSNPN and CDR2 SVGIG (reference sequence). The CDR3 is 13 amino acids. The CDR3 loop reads CAWSPLATGELFF. The CDR3 nucleotides are TGTGCCTGGAGTCCCCTAGCGACCGGGGAGCTGTTTTTT.

The genes are TRBV3-1 (or the pseudogene TRBV3-2) and TRBJ2-1, with 8 positions matching TRBD2. J lost 7 bases, V lost 6 bases, and 8 bases had no gene match. This CDR3 is built from 14 residues. Germline CDR1 reads LGHDT; CDR2 reads YNNKEL (reference sequence). CDR3 DNA sequence: TGTGCCAGCAGAGCGGGAGCGCTACAGAATGAGCAGTTCTTC. Translated, it gives CASRAGALQNEQFF.

This sequence joins TRBV5-6 and TRBJ1-2; D not resolved. Trimming took 0 bases from V and 2 from J, leaving 8 bases between them. The germline CDR1 and CDR2 sequences are SGHDT and YYEEEE. CDR3 length equals 14 residues. As DNA, the CDR3 is TGTGCCAGCAGCTTGGACCGAGTGAACTATGGCTACACCTTC. Its protein product is CASSLDRVNYGYTF.

The chain recombines TRBV21-1 with TRBJ2-1; TRBD2, the D gene given by the table, was not confirmed from the DNA. TRBV21-1 is a recognized pseudogene. There are 16 residues in the CDR3. The CDR3: CASSKEGTSGENEQFF. The CDR3 DNA reads as TGTGCCAGCAGCAAAGAGGGGACTAGCGGGGAGAATGAGCAGTTCTTC.

The chain has TRBV29-1 and TRBJ1-1; perhaps TRBD1 as D (5 bases). The germline V gene encodes CDR1 SQVTM and CDR2 ANQGSEA. This CDR3 is built from 12 residues. V was pared by 7 bases and J by 5 bases, with 14 bases between. CDR3 region: CSARVAGTEAFF. The CDR3 coding sequence is TGCAGCGCCCGCGTGGCAGGGACTGAAGCTTTCTTT.

The chain combines TRBV5-1 with TRBJ1-3; D gene ambiguous. The germline V gene encodes CDR1 SGHRS and CDR2 YFSETQ. The CDR3 runs 16 residues. V was shortened by 5 bases and J by 0 bases, with 15 bases between the two germline ends. CDR3 in amino acids: CASSFEAAPSGNTIYF. The CDR3 DNA sequence: TGCGCCAGCAGTTTTGAGGCGGCCCCCTCTGGAAACACCATATATTTT.

This clone showed up just once. The V and J genes are TRBV28 and TRBJ1-2, with TRBD1 as a possible D gene (5 bases). The V end was cut by 2 bases, the J end by 8 bases, with 21 bases between. The CDR3 consists of 16 residues. CDR1 is MDHEN and CDR2 is SYDVKM in the germline V gene. The CDR3: CASSLNGGGTREGYTF. Written as DNA, the CDR3 is TGTGCCAGCAGTTTAAATGGTGGGGGGACGAGGGAAGGCTACACCTTC.

This chain connects TRBV5-1 to TRBJ2-7, with D perhaps TRBD1 (8 bases). Per germline, CDR1 SGHRS and CDR2 YFSETQ. Deletions cut 4 bases from V and 0 bases from J, with 14 bases between. This CDR3 spans 15 amino acids. The CDR3 coding sequence is TGCGCCAGCAGCCAACAGGGGGGGAACTCCTACGAGCAGTACTTC. This translates into CASSQQGGNSYEQYF.

The rearrangement uses TRBV4-3 and TRBJ1-3; D is undetermined. CDR3 size: 14 residues. Trimming cost V 1 base and J 3 bases, with 7 bases left between them. Germline V CDR1 and CDR2: LGHNA, YSLEER. The CDR3 coding sequence is TGCGCCAGCAGCCAAGCAGGCTTTGGAAACACCATATATTTT. As protein: CASSQAGFGNTIYF.

This sequence joins TRBV11-3 and TRBJ1-5; the match to TRBD1 covers 8 bases. This CDR3 comprises 13 residues. Germline V gene sequence: CDR1 SGHNT, CDR2 YENEEA. J gave up 7 bases and V 5 bases, and 4 bases lay outside the gene matches. The CDR3 nucleotides read TGTGCCAGCAGCCCAGGGGGCGGGCAGCCCCAGCATTTT. Protein: CASSPGGGQPQHF.

The chain couples TRBV19 to TRBJ2-7; a possible D gene is TRBD1 (5 bases). The CDR3 loop spans 15 amino acids. Between the trimmed V and J ends, which lost 6 bases and 2 bases, there was a span of 17 bases. Germline CDR1 LNHDA, CDR2 SQIVND (reference sequence). The CDR3: CASSSYRMIPYEQYF. CDR3 DNA sequence: TGTGCCAGTAGCTCTTACAGGATGATACCCTACGAGCAGTACTTC.

This chain uses TRBV29-1 with TRBJ2-1; 10 nucleotides line up with TRBD1. The germline V gene has CDR1 SQVTM and CDR2 ANQGSEA. The CDR3 is made up of 12 amino acids. CDR3 amino acids: CRGTGARNEQFF. CDR3 DNA: TGCAGGGGGACAGGGGCAAGGAATGAGCAGTTCTTC.